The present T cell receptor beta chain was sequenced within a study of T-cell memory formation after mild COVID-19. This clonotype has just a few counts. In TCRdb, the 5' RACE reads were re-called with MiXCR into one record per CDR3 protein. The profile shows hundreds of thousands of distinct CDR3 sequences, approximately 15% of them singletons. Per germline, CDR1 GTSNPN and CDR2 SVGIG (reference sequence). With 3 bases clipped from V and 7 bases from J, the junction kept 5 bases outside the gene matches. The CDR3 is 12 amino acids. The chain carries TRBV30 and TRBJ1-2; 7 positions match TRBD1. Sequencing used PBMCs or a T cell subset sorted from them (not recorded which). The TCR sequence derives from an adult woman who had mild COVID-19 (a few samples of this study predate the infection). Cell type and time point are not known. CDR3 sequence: CAWRHRGLGYTF. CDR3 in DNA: TGTGCCTGGAGGCACAGGGGCCTTGGCTACACCTTC.